The subject of this entry is one T cell receptor (beta chain). Its antigen is not known. This CDR3 contains 19 residues. Trimming pared 4 bases from V and 0 bases from J, leaving 22 bases between. Germline CDR1 is MNHEY and CDR2 is SVGAGI. The entry originates in a study of T-cell memory formation after mild COVID-19. Looking at the study overall: The two donors had largely donor-specific TCR clusters. Study-level results: The study found balanced CD4/CD8 in clones contracting day 15 to 85 and a CD4+ lean in later expanders.

The 5'RACE method, run with constant-segment primers, produced TCR alpha and TCR beta cDNA libraries (carrying sample barcodes and UMIs). TCRdb ran MiXCR on the 5' RACE reads and lists one entry per CDR3 protein. The data show a few hundred thousand distinct CDR3 sequences, nearly 25% seen once. Sequenced sample: PBMCs or a T cell subset sorted from them (not recorded which). The rearrangement joins TRBV6-5 to TRBJ2-1; tentatively, D is TRBD2 (6 bases). The TCR comes from an adult woman who had mild COVID-19 (a few samples of this study predate the infection). Cell type and time point are not known. DNA for the CDR3: TGTGCCAGCAGTTCCCTATCGCCGGGACTTAGGAGCTCCTACAATGAGCAGTTCTTC. It is translated as CASSSLSPGLRSSYNEQFF.